This passage covers 20 T cell receptor beta chains from one sample sequenced in a study of OX40 agonist ivuxolimab in advanced cancers. TCRdb keeps only in-frame clones here, not all; method: immunoSEQ multiplex PCR. Seen here are approximately 77,000 clones, roughly 90% observed once, and the top ten hold roughly 9.6%. Sequencing used CD4+ or CD8+ T cells sorted from blood, obtained in a trial of the OX40 agonist ivuxolimab. The source is an adult with an advanced solid tumor such as melanoma, head and neck, liver or kidney cancer.

This chain links TRBV6-6 with TRBJ2-3; no firm D call. The CDR3 extends over 13 amino acids. Germline V CDR1 and CDR2: MNHNY, SVGAGI (reference sequence). V was trimmed by 6 bases and J by 4 bases, leaving 11 bases between them. Here the CDR3 reads CASSLGSSDTQYF. The DNA for the CDR3 is TGTGCCAGCAGCCTCGGGTCGTCAGATACGCAGTATTTT.

The chain is built from TRBV27 and TRBJ1-1, with TRBD1 matching 10 bases. The CDR3 loop spans 15 amino acids. The trim removed 1 base at V and 2 bases at J, leaving 1 base unmatched. CDR1 is MNHEY, CDR2 SMNVEV, per germline (reference sequence). In nucleotides, the CDR3 is TGTGCCAGCAGTTTATGGACAGGGGGAAACACTGAAGCTTTCTTT. It translates to CASSLWTGGNTEAFF.

The genes are TRBV29-1 and TRBJ2-7; tentative D call: TRBD1 (6 bases). Trimming removed 2 bases from V and 5 bases from J, with 13 bases in between. CDR1 and CDR2 (germline): SQVTM, ANQGSEA. The CDR3 has 13 residues. The CDR3 loop reads CSVESGRGHEQYF. For the CDR3, the DNA is TGCAGCGTTGAATCCGGCAGGGGTCACGAGCAGTACTTC.

This chain connects TRBV6-5 to TRBJ2-5, with TRBD2 matching 11 bases. This CDR3 is built from 15 residues. Germline V gives CDR1 MNHEY, CDR2 SVGAGI. The V gene end was trimmed by 8 bases and the J gene end by 2 bases; junction bases not matched to a gene: 7. CDR3 sequence reads: CASGLLAGVQETQYF. CDR3 nucleotides: TGTGCCAGCGGCTTACTAGCGGGGGTTCAAGAGACCCAGTACTTC.

This clone was observed once. CDR3: CASSGQGYGNTEAFF. CDR3 bases: TGTGCCAGCAGCGGACAGGGTTACGGGAACACTGAAGCTTTCTTT. The V and J genes are TRBV9 and TRBJ1-1; 7 bases agree with TRBD1. CDR3 length equals 15 residues. Trimming took 3 bases from V and 1 from J; bases not matched to a gene: 6. Germline CDR1 and CDR2: SGDLS and YYNGEE.

CDR3 nucleotides: TGTGCCAGCAGCCGACAGGGCAATCAGCCCCAGCATTTT. This translates into CASSRQGNQPQHF. The chain joins TRBV5-6 to TRBJ1-5, with D perhaps TRBD1 (6 bases). Per the germline V gene, CDR1 is SGHDT and CDR2 is YYEEEE. The CDR3 runs to 13 residues. V gave up 4 bases and J gave up 2 bases, with 7 bases separating them.

CDR3 protein: CASSLDRINEQYF. CDR3 nucleotides: TGTGCCAGCAGTTTGGATAGGATTAACGAGCAGTACTTC. This chain links TRBV27 with TRBJ2-7; D call uncertain. This CDR3 is built from 13 residues. CDR1 and CDR2 (germline): MNHEY, SMNVEV (reference sequence). The ends were cut back, 3 bases at V and 5 bases at J, with 11 bases in the middle.

The chain has TRBV4-3 and TRBJ2-1; 7 nucleotides align to TRBD1. The CDR3 extends over 15 amino acids. Trimming removed 3 bases from V and 0 bases from J; junction bases left unmatched: 2. Germline V lookup: CDR1 LGHNA, CDR2 YSLEER. The CDR3 loop reads CASSQDRLSYNEQFF. The CDR3 region has the DNA TGCGCCAGCAGCCAGGACAGGCTCTCCTACAATGAGCAGTTCTTC.

The CDR3 is CASNTGPGTANSNQPQHF. CDR3 in DNA: TGTGCCAGCAACACGGGACCCGGGACAGCTAATAGCAATCAGCCCCAGCATTTT. The V call is TRBV2, the J call TRBJ1-5; 7 nucleotides match TRBD1. CDR3 length: 18 residues. The V gene end was trimmed by 7 bases and the J gene end by 0 bases; junction bases not matched to a gene: 15. Germline loops: CDR1 SNHLY, CDR2 FYNNEI. Together with reference TRBV2 and TRBJ1-5, the CDR3 gives the full variable domain: EPEVTQTPSHQVTQMGQEVILRCVPISNHLYFYWYRQILGQKVEFLVSFYNNEISEKSEIFDDQFSVERPDGSNFTLKIRSTKLEDSAMYFCASNTGPGTANSNQPQHFGDGTRLSIL.

CDR3 in amino acids: CASRTRGLDTEAFF. The DNA for the CDR3 is TGTGCCAGTAGAACCCGGGGATTGGACACTGAAGCTTTCTTT. The genes are TRBV19 and TRBJ1-1; D is unresolved. Trimming left V 6 bases short and J 3 bases short, with 14 bases between. This CDR3 spans 14 amino acids. Germline V CDR1 and CDR2: LNHDA, SQIVND (reference sequence).

The V and J genes are TRBV6-5 and TRBJ2-2; the D gene is possibly TRBD2 (6 bases). The CDR3 consists of 14 residues. Looked up from germline, CDR1 is MNHEY and CDR2 is SVGAGI. Trimming pared 4 bases from V and 6 bases from J, leaving 12 bases between. As DNA, the CDR3 is TGTGCCAGCAGTTTATCCGGGGAGGCCGGGGAGCTGTTTTTT. Its protein product is CASSLSGEAGELFF.

This chain links TRBV5-5 with TRBJ1-2; 7 bases are shared with TRBD1. Germline V gene sequence: CDR1 SGHKS, CDR2 YYEKEE (reference sequence). V dropped 2 bases and J dropped 3; count of bases not matched to a gene: 7. The CDR3 is 15 amino acids. CDR3: CASSLLTGWDYGYTF. CDR3 DNA sequence: TGTGCCAGCAGCTTACTGACAGGGTGGGACTATGGCTACACCTTC.

The V and J genes are TRBV5-5 and TRBJ1-2; possible D gene TRBD1, 6 bases. V lost 3 bases and J lost 4, with 16 bases in between. The CDR3 spans 15 residues. The germline V gene encodes CDR1 SGHKS and CDR2 YYEKEE (reference sequence). The CDR3, as DNA: TGTGCCAGCAGCTCCTGGGACACCCAGGCCTATGGCTACACCTTC. Protein product: CASSSWDTQAYGYTF.

DNA of the CDR3: TGTGCCAGCAGCCCCGGGACAGGGGGAGGGGAGCAGTTCTTC. Protein product: CASSPGTGGGEQFF. The chain has TRBV7-3 and TRBJ2-1; 11 nucleotides line up with TRBD1. V shed 5 bases and J 10 bases; nucleotides not matched to a gene: 7. CDR3 length: 14 amino acids. The germline V gene encodes CDR1 SGHTA and CDR2 FQGTGA.

In this sample, this clone turned up a few times. The chain employs TRBV5-1 and TRBJ2-3; 14 bases fit TRBD2. Losses at the gene ends were 4 bases for V and 2 bases for J; bases not matched to a gene: 6. Germline CDR1 is SGHRS and CDR2 is YFSETQ. The CDR3 runs to 17 residues. The CDR3 DNA is TGCGCCAGCAGCCCGCCGGGACTAGCGGGGGTCACAGATACGCAGTATTTT. This sequence encodes CASSPPGLAGVTDTQYF. The variable domain in full, with the rest retrieved from reference TRBV5-1 and TRBJ2-3, is KAGVTQTPRYLIKTRGQQVTLSCSPISGHRSVSWYQQTPGQGLQFLFEYFSETQRNKGNFPGRFSGRQFSNSRSEMNVSTLELGDSALYLCASSPPGLAGVTDTQYFGPGTRLTVL.

The chain recombines TRBV5-1 with TRBJ1-2; 8 nucleotides line up with TRBD1. V was clipped by 4 bases and J by 3 bases; unmatched bases: 17. This CDR3 has 18 amino acids. Germline CDR1 reads SGHRS; CDR2 reads YFSETQ. CDR3 sequence (DNA): TGCGCCAGCAGCCGCATCCTGACAGGGGAGTGGGACGACTATGGCTACACCTTC. Translating it yields CASSRILTGEWDDYGYTF.

This rearrangement joins TRBV7-2 to TRBJ2-1; 9 bases align to TRBD2. V gave up 1 base and J gave up 5 bases; unmatched junction bases: 9. The germline V gene encodes CDR1 SGHTA and CDR2 FQGNSA. This CDR3 has 17 residues. CDR3 sequence reads: CASSLGGWASGDNEQFF. In nucleotides, the CDR3 is TGTGCCAGCAGCTTAGGGGGATGGGCTAGCGGGGACAATGAGCAGTTCTTC.

Only a few counts were recorded for this clone. The V gene is TRBV9, the J gene TRBJ2-2, with D perhaps being TRBD1 or TRBD2 (6 bases each). Germline values: CDR1 SGDLS, CDR2 YYNGEE. Trimming took 0 bases from V and 4 from J, leaving 13 bases between them. The length of the CDR3 is 16 residues. The CDR3 bases are TGTGCCAGCAGCGTAGGACCGGGGGCAGGCACCGGGGAGCTGTTTTTT. Protein: CASSVGPGAGTGELFF.

The rearrangement uses TRBV2 and TRBJ1-2, with TRBD1 as a possible D gene (5 bases). Trimming cost V 6 bases and J 3 bases, with 14 bases left between them. In germline, CDR1 is SNHLY, CDR2 FYNNEI. CDR3 length: 14 amino acids. The CDR3 sequence is CASSAGSEDYGYTF. The CDR3 DNA sequence: TGTGCCAGCAGCGCAGGGTCTGAGGACTATGGCTACACCTTC.

The chain has TRBV30 and TRBJ2-2; D remains unclear. This CDR3 comprises 13 residues. Germline CDR1 and CDR2: GTSNPN and SVGIG (reference sequence). V gave up 4 bases and J gave up 8 bases, with 14 bases separating them. This CDR3 reads CAWTAARTGELFF. The DNA of the CDR3 is TGTGCCTGGACGGCAGCCCGGACGGGGGAGCTGTTTTTT.